This note documents a single TCR beta chain sequence. The sample belongs to a study of blood T cell repertoires in COVID-19. This CDR3 contains 14 residues. Trimming removed 4 bases at V and 0 bases at J, with 7 bases between. Germline V gene sequence: CDR1 MNHEY, CDR2 SVGAGI. Assay: immunoSEQ multiplex PCR; the TCRdb copy retains only in-frame clones and omits some. The sample has approximately 170,000 clones; approximately 86% are singletons. The clonotype was recovered from a man aged 60 to 75 who had recovered from COVID-19. The chain couples TRBV6-5 to TRBJ1-3; D is unresolved. The sample taken for sequencing was peripheral blood. The CDR3 nucleotides are TGTGCCAGCAGTTCTCAGGTCTCTGGAAACACCATATATTTT. It translates to CASSSQVSGNTIYF.